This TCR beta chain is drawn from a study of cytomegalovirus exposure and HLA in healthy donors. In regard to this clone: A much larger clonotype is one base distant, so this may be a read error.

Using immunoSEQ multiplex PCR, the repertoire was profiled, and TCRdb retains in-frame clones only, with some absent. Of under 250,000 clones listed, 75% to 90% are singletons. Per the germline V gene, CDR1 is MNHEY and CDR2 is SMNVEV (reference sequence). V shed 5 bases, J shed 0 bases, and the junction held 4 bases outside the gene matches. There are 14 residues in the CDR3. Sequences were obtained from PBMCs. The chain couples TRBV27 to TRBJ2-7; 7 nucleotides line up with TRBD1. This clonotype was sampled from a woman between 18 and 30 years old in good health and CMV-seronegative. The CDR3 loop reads CASSPRDSSYEQYF. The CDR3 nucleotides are TGTGCCAGCAGTCCCCGGGACAGCTCCTACGAGCAGTACTTC.